These 11 T cell receptor beta chains came from one sample sequenced in a study of cytomegalovirus exposure and HLA in healthy donors. Use of 60 Vbeta and 13 Jbeta primers characterized the PCR. The repertoire was sequenced with immunoSEQ multiplex PCR; TCRdb's copy has only in-frame clones and lacks some. The table shows some 60,000 clones, with 65% to 90% occurring only once. The sequenced material came from PBMCs. The receptors originated from a human donor in good health.

This clone has a handful of counts. This chain uses TRBV7-9 with TRBJ2-1; 12 bases are a match to TRBD2. Per the germline V gene, CDR1 is SEHNR and CDR2 is FQNEAQ (reference sequence). This CDR3 comprises 17 residues. V lost 1 base and J lost 7; bases outside the gene matches: 8. The CDR3 loop is CASSLVGGLAGTNEQFF. The CDR3 DNA sequence: TGTGCCAGCAGCTTAGTGGGCGGACTAGCGGGGACGAATGAGCAGTTCTTC.

This clone appeared a few times. V gene TRBV4-3 combines with J gene TRBJ1-6; no clear D. Germline V CDR1 and CDR2: LGHNA, YSLEER. The CDR3 extends over 15 amino acids. Trimming took off 4 bases at V and 11 bases at J, with 18 bases between the two ends. CDR3 residues: CASSPETGSYAPLHF. CDR3 in DNA: TGCGCCAGCAGCCCAGAGACGGGGAGTTATGCACCCCTCCACTTT.

The J gene is TRBJ2-2, the V gene TRBV7-9; 10 bases map to TRBD2. Germline trimming cut 4 bases from V and 2 bases from J; bases unmatched to any gene: 4. There are 16 residues in the CDR3. Germline lookup yields CDR1 SEHNR and CDR2 FQNEAQ (reference sequence). The CDR3 reads CASSSRLAGNTGELFF. The CDR3 DNA reads TGTGCCAGCAGCTCTAGACTAGCGGGCAACACCGGGGAGCTGTTTTTT.

The rearrangement joins TRBV7-9 to TRBJ2-2; 11 bases are a match to TRBD1. V lost 3 bases and J lost 7; bases outside the gene matches: 4. The germline V gene has CDR1 SEHNR and CDR2 FQNEAQ (reference sequence). CDR3 length equals 15 residues. The CDR3, as DNA: TGTGCCAGCAGCTTGGACAGGGGGCAAGGCGGGGAGCTGTTTTTT. It translates to CASSLDRGQGGELFF.

V and J are TRBV23-1 and TRBJ2-7; 8 positions match TRBD1. TRBV23-1 belongs to the ORF category, with a function that is uncertain. V lost 7 bases, J lost 5 bases, and 7 bases stayed unmatched. This CDR3 comprises 13 residues. The CDR3 sequence is CASISDRGDEQYF. The CDR3 nucleotides read TGCGCCAGCATATCCGACAGGGGTGACGAGCAGTACTTC.

V usage is TRBV5-1 and J usage is TRBJ2-1; 7 bases agree with TRBD1. CDR1 SGHRS and CDR2 YFSETQ come from the germline V gene. The J segment lost 9 bases and the V segment lost 2 bases, leaving 20 bases of the junction unmatched. CDR3 length equals 18 residues. CDR3 sequence (DNA): TGCGCCAGCAGCTTCCCGACAGGGTTCAGGCGGACAATGGGTGAGCAGTTCTTC. Translating it yields CASSFPTGFRRTMGEQFF.

J is TRBJ2-3 and V is TRBV7-9; a possible D gene is TRBD2 (5 bases). Trimming stripped 2 bases from V and 1 base from J, with 10 bases between. The CDR3 contains 15 residues. Germline-derived CDR1 and CDR2 are SEHNR and FQNEAQ (reference sequence). CDR3 amino acids: CASSLRGIRTDTQYF. The CDR3 region has the DNA TGTGCCAGCAGCTTAAGAGGGATTCGCACAGATACGCAGTATTTT.

This clone was seen just once. The genes are TRBV28 and TRBJ2-3, with 12 bases matching TRBD2. The CDR3 is 17 amino acids. With 5 bases clipped from V and 5 bases from J, the junction kept 11 bases outside the gene matches. From germline, CDR1 is MDHEN and CDR2 SYDVKM. In nucleotides, the CDR3 is TGTGCCAGCAGTCCCGTAGGACTAGCGGGGAAAGGAGATACGCAGTATTTT. This gives the protein CASSPVGLAGKGDTQYF. The variable domain in full, completed from reference TRBV28 and TRBJ2-3, reads DVKVTQSSRYLVKRTGEKVFLECVQDMDHENMFWYRQDPGLGLRLIYFSYDVKMKEKGDIPEGYSVSREKKERFSLILESASTNQTSMYLCASSPVGLAGKGDTQYFGPGTRLTVL.

The chain joins TRBV11-1 to TRBJ2-3; a weak D match, TRBD2 (6 bases). This CDR3 contains 14 residues. V was cut by 7 bases and J by 3 bases, with 14 bases left in between. In germline, CDR1 is SGHAT, CDR2 FQDESV (reference sequence). The CDR3 here is CASTGVAATDTQYF. In nucleotides, the CDR3 is TGTGCCAGCACGGGGGTAGCGGCTACAGATACGCAGTATTTT.

This chain uses TRBV4-1 with TRBJ1-1, with TRBD1 identical over 9 bases. The CDR3 contains 19 residues. After removal of 1 base from V and 3 bases from J, the junction contained 15 bases not matched to a gene. In germline, CDR1 is MGHRA, CDR2 YSYEKL. CDR3 protein: CASSQVFNRGRRYDTEAFF. The CDR3 DNA sequence: TGCGCCAGCAGCCAAGTGTTTAACAGGGGGCGCAGGTATGACACTGAAGCTTTCTTT.

This chain connects TRBV5-4 to TRBJ1-4; 7 nucleotides match TRBD1. CDR3 length: 20 amino acids. Unmatched junction bases numbered 27, after V lost 9 bases and J lost 4 bases. Germline V gives CDR1 SGHNT, CDR2 YYREEE (reference sequence). CDR3 residues: CATQLEGLFSQGTDNEKLFF. The DNA of the CDR3 is TGTGCCACCCAGCTTGAAGGTTTATTTTCACAAGGGACAGATAATGAAAAACTGTTTTTT.